This TCR beta chain is from a study of beta chain features in type 1 diabetes (dated by TCRdb to about 2018). With regard to the full study: No differences in mean age, gender distribution, total cell number or subset yield were found between patients and healthy donors. A total of around 110,000,000 sorted cells were examined across all samples, and a strong correlation was observed between cell number per subset and RNA yield. In the study, recently diagnosed type 1 diabetes patients and matched healthy donors were compared on the TCRB repertoires of their sorted circulating CD4+ T cell subsets. Regulatory and stem cell-like memory subsets were isolated from only 8 patients and about 8 healthy donors, whereas naive and central memory subsets came from all 30 or so donors.

The CDR3 runs 13 amino acids, cysteine and phenylalanine included. The read is trimmed to its CDR3 DNA, 39 bases read in frame from base 1. The germline V gene encodes CDR1 MDHEN and CDR2 SYDVKM. Compared with germline, V lacks 3 bases and J lacks 4 bases; bases without a gene match: 2. Each donor gave one peripheral blood draw, averaging roughly 120 mL, which was collected into heparinised tubes. Naive, central memory, regulatory and stem cell-like memory CD4+ T cells were sorted on a BD FACSAria II using a panel including CD45RO, CCR7, CD25, CD127, CD95 and CD27. Every sorted population had a purity above 95%. PBMCs were separated immediately by Lymphoprep density gradient centrifugation and were stained directly, without being cultured. To minimize batch effects, samples were stained and sorted in pairs, one healthy donor with one patient per experiment. The investigation overall reported the following: Naive, central memory and regulatory TCRB repertoires appeared to be more similar among patients than among healthy donors. Shorter templates might have been favored by PCR, but patient and control samples were amplified and corrected together, so both groups would have been affected equally by any skew. Because cDNA was sequenced instead of genomic DNA, highly expressing activated cells could be over-represented, though the groups showed no difference in activation or CD3 levels. Because the HLA sub-analyses included only small numbers of individuals, any influence of HLA type on TCRB rearrangement was left unresolved. Type 1 diabetes patients showed a moderate but significant shortening of TCRB CDR3 length in all four CD4+ subsets. At VDJ recombination sites, patients with type 1 diabetes made fewer insertions and deleted more nucleotides, a pattern implying thymic rearrangement abnormalities.

To note about this clone: The antigen this receptor binds is unknown. No much larger clone is present one base from it, and per-base qualities are unavailable.

All of the isolated RNA was reverse transcribed with the High Capacity cDNA Reverse Transcription Kit, so expressed TCRB transcripts were sequenced. Deep immunoSEQ sequencing was applied to naive, central memory and regulatory T cell samples, giving an average of around 4 million total reads per sample. After sorted cells were lysed in RLT buffer, RNA was extracted with DNase-treated RNeasy Micro or Mini kits, with the choice depending on cell number. Each cell subset was processed on its own to prevent cross-contamination, while patient and healthy donor samples were processed together. TCRB sequences were amplified from cDNA with the immunoSEQ multiplex PCR, producing 87-bp fragments spanning the CDR3 region. Sequencing of the amplicons was done on the Illumina HiSeq platform. The original methods were these. Synthetic template baselines were used to correct PCR bias computationally, reads within Hamming distance 2 were collapsed together, and singletons that could not be merged were discarded. Reads were aligned against IMGT to assign V, D and J genes, CDR3 length and insertions or deletions at six rearrangement sites. Within each subset, clonotype counts were normalized to sorted cell number, and only after that were true diversity and Gini coefficients computed with the tcR R package. The overlap coefficient, calculated on TCRB nucleotide sequences, was used to quantify repertoire sharing. TCRdb carries this immuneACCESS record with in-frame sequences only. Its versions omit some clonotypes, under half of them owing to an unresolved V gene in the studies checked, with the rest unexplained. V and J calls and clone size are given by that table; D and trimming were obtained from the DNA. This sample holds some 160,000 clones; just over 8% were observed only once. Approximately 0.54% of the sample goes to the ten largest clones.

Sequencing used central memory CD4+ T cells from blood. The receptor's source is a woman in her late teens or twenties with type 1 diabetes. This chain is built from TRBV28 and TRBJ1-1, with 7 bases aligning to TRBD1. The DNA sequence is TGTGCCAGCAGTTTGGCAGGGGGCACTGAAGCTTTCTTT. This is translated as CASSLAGGTEAFF.